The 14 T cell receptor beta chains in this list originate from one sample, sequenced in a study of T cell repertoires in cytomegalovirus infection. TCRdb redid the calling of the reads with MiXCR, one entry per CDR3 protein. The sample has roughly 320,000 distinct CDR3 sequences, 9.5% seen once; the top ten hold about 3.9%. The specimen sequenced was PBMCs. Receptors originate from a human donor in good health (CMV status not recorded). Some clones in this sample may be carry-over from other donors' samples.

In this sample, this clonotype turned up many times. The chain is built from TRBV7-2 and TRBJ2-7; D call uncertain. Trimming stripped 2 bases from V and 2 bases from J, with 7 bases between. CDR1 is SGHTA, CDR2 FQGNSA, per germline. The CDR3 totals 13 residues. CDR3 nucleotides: TGTGCCAGCAGCTTATCTCCGACCTACGAGCAGTACTTC. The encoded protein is CASSLSPTYEQYF.

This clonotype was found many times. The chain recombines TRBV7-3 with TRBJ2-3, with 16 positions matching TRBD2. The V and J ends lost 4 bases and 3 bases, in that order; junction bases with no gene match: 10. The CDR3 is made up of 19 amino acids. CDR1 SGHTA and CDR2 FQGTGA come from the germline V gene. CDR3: CASSYGGTSGRAGTDTQYF. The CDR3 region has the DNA TGTGCCAGCAGCTACGGAGGGACTAGCGGGAGGGCAGGGACAGATACGCAGTATTTT.

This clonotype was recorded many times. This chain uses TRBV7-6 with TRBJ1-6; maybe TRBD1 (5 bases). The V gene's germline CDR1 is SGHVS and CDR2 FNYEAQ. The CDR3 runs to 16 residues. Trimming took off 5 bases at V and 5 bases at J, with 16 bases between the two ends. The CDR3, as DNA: TGTGCCAGCAGCCTCGGGGGGAAGGGGAATAATTCACCCCTCCACTTT. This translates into CASSLGGKGNNSPLHF. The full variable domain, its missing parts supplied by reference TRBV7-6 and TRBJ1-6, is GAGVSQSPRYKVTKRGQDVALRCDPISGHVSLYWYRQALGQGPEFLTYFNYEAQQDKSGLPNDRFSAERPEGSISTLTIQRTEQRDSAMYRCASSLGGKGNNSPLHFGNGTRLTVT.

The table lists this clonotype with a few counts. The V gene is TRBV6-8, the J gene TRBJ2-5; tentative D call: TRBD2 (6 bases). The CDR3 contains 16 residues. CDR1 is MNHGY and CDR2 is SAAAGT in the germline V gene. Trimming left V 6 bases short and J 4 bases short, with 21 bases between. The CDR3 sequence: CASREQPIPGGETQYF. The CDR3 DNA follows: TGTGCCAGCAGGGAACAACCGATACCCGGGGGAGAGACCCAGTACTTC.

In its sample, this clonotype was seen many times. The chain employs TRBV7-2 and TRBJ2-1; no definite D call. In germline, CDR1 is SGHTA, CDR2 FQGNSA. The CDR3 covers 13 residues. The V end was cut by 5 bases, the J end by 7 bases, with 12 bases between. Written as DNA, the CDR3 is TGTGCCAGCAGCCTCAAGCCCACGAATGAGCAGTTCTTC. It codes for CASSLKPTNEQFF.

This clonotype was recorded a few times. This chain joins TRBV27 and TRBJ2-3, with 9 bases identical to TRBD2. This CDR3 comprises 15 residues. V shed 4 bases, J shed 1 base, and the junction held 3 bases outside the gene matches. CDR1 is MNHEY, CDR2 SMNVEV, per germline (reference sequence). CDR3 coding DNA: TGTGCCAGCAGTTCCCGGACTAGCGGCACAGATACGCAGTATTTT. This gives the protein CASSSRTSGTDTQYF.

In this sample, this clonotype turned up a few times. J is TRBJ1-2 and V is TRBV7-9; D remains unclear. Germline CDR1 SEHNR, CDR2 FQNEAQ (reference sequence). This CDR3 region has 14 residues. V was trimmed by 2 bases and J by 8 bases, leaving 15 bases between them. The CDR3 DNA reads TGTGCCAGCAGCTTACAGACCTTTACTAACGGCTACACCTTC. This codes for CASSLQTFTNGYTF.

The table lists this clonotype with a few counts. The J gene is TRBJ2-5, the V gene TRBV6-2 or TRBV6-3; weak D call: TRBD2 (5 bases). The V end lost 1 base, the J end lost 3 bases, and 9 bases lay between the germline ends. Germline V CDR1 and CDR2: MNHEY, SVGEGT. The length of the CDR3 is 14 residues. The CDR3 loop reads CASSYFREEETQYF. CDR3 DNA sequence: TGTGCCAGCAGTTACTTCCGGGAAGAAGAGACCCAGTACTTC.

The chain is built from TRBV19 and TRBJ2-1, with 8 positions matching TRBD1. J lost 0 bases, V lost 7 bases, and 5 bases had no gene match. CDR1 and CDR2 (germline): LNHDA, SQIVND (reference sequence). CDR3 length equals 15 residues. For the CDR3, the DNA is TGTGCCAGTAACAGGGGGGACCTCTCCTACAATGAGCAGTTCTTC. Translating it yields CASNRGDLSYNEQFF.

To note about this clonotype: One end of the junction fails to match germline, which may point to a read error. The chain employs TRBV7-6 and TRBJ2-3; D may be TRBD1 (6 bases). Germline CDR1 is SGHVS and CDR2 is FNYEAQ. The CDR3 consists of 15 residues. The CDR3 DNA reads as TGTGCCAGCAGCTTAGTAACAGGGCGCACAGATACGCAGTGTTTT. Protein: CASSLVTGRTDTQCF.

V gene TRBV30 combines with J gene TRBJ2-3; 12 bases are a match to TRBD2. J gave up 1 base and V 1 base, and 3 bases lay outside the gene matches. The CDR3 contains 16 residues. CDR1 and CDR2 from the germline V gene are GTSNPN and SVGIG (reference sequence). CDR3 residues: CAWSETSGSRTDTQYF. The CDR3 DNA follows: TGTGCCTGGAGTGAGACTAGCGGGAGTCGCACAGATACGCAGTATTTT. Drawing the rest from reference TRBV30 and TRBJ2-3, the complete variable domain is SQTIHQWPATLVQPVGSPLSLECTVEGTSNPNLYWYRQAAGRGLQLLFYSVGIGQISSEVPQNLSASRPQDRQFILSSKKLLLSDSGFYLCAWSETSGSRTDTQYFGPGTRLTVL.

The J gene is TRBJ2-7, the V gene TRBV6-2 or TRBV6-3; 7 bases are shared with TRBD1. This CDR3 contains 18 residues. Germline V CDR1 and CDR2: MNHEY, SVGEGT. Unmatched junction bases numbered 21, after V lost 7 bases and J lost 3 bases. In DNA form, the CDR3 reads TGTGCCAGCACCGCAAGTTTACGACAGGGTGAATTGATCTACGAGCAGTACTTC. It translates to CASTASLRQGELIYEQYF.

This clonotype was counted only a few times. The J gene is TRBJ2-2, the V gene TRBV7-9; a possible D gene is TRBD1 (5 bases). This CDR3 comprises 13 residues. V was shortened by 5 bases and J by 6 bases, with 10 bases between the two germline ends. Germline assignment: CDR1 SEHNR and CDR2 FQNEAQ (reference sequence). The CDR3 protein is CASSPQGAGELFF. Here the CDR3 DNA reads TGTGCCAGCAGCCCTCAGGGCGCCGGGGAGCTGTTTTTT. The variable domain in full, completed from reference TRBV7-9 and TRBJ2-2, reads DTGVSQNPRHKITKRGQNVTFRCDPISEHNRLYWYRQTLGQGPEFLTYFQNEAQLEKSRLLSDRFSAERPKGSFSTLEIQRTEQGDSAMYLCASSPQGAGELFFGEGSRLTVL.

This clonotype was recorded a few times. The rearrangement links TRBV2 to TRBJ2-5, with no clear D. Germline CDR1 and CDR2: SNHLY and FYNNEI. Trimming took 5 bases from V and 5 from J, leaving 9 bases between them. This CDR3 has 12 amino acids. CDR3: CASSRVRETQYF. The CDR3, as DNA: TGTGCCAGCAGTAGGGTCCGGGAGACCCAGTACTTC.